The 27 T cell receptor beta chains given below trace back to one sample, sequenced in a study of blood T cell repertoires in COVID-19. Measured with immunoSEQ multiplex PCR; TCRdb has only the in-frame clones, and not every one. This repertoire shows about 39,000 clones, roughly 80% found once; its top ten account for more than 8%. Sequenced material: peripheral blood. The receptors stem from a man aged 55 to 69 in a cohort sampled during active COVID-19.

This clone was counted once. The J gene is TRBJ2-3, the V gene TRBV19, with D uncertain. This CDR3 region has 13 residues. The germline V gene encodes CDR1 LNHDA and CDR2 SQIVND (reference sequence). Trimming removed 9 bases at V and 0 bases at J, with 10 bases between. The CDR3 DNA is TGTGCCAGCAAGTCGAGTAGCACAGATACGCAGTATTTT. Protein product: CASKSSSTDTQYF. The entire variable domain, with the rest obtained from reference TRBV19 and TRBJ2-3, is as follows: DGGITQSPKYLFRKEGQNVTLSCEQNLNHDAMYWYRQDPGQGLRLIYYSQIVNDFQKGDIAEGYSVSREKKESFPLTVTSAQKNPTAFYLCASKSSSTDTQYFGPGTRLTVL.

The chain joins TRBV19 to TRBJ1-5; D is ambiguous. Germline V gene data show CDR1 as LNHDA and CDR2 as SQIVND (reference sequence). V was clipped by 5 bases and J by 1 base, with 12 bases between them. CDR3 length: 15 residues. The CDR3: CASSAQVLSNQPQHF. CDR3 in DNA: TGTGCCAGTAGTGCTCAGGTTCTCAGCAATCAGCCCCAGCATTTT.

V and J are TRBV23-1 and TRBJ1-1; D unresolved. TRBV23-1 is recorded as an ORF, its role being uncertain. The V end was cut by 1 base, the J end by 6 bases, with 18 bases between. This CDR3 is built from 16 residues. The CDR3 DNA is TGCGCCAGCAGTCAATTACCGGAACGCCAGCGCTCTGAAGCTTTCTTT. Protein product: CASSQLPERQRSEAFF.

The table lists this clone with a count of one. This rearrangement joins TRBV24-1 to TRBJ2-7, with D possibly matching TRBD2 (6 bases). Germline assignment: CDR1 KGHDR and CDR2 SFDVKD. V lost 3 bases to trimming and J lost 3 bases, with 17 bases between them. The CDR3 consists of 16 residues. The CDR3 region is CATSDTKSGGNYEQYF. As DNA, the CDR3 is TGTGCCACCAGTGATACCAAATCCGGGGGAAACTACGAGCAGTACTTC.

The CDR3 nucleotides read TGTGCCAGCAGTTCGCTGGCGGGGGTGAACTATGGCTACACCTTC. Residues: CASSSLAGVNYGYTF. The chain has TRBV27 and TRBJ1-2; TRBD1 is a possible D gene (5 bases). The germline CDR1 and CDR2 sequences are MNHEY and SMNVEV (reference sequence). Trimming removed 4 bases at V and 2 bases at J, with 14 bases between. The CDR3 runs to 15 residues.

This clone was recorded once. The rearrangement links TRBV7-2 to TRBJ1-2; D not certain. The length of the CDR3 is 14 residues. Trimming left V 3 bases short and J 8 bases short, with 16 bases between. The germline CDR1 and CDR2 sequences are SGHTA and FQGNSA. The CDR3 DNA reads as TGTGCCAGCAGCTTTGATCCAGCGGGAGAAGGCTACACCTTC. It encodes CASSFDPAGEGYTF.

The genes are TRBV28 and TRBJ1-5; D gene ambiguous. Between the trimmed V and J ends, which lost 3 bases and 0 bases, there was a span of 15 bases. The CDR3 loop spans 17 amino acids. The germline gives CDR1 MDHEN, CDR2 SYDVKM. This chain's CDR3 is CASSLLETSYSNQPQHF. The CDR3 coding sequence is TGTGCCAGCAGTTTGTTAGAGACAAGCTATAGCAATCAGCCCCAGCATTTT.

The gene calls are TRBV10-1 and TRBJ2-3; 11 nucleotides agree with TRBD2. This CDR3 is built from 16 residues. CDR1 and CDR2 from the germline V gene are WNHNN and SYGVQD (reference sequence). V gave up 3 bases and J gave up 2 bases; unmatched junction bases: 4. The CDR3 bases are TGCGCCAGCAGTGAAGAGACTAGCGGGAACACAGATACGCAGTATTTT. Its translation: CASSEETSGNTDTQYF.

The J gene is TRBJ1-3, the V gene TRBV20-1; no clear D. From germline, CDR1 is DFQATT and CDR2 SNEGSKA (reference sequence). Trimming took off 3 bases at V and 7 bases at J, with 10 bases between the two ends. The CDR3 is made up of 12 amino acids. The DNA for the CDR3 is TGCAGTGCTAGTGAAGGCGGGAACACCATATATTTT. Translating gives CSASEGGNTIYF.

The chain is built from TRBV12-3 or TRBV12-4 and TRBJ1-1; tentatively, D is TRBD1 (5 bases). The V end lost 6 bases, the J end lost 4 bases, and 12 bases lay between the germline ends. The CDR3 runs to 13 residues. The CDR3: CASSKYGGTEAFF. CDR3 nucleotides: TGTGCCAGCAGCAAATACGGGGGCACTGAAGCTTTCTTT.

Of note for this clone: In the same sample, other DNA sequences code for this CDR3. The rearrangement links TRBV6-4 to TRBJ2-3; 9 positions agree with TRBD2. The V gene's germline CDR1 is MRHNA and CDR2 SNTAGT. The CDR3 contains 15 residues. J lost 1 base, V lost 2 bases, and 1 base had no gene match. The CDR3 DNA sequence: TGTGCCAGCAGTGACGCTAGCGGGGGCACAGATACGCAGTATTTT. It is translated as CASSDASGGTDTQYF.

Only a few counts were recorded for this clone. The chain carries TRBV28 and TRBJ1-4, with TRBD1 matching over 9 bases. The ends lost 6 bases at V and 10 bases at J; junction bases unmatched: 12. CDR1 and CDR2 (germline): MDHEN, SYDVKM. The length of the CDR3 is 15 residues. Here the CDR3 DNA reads TGTGCCAGCAGACGCGACCGGGACAGGGTCGCAAAACTGTTTTTT. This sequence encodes CASRRDRDRVAKLFF. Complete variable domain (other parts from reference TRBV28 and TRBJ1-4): DVKVTQSSRYLVKRTGEKVFLECVQDMDHENMFWYRQDPGLGLRLIYFSYDVKMKEKGDIPEGYSVSREKKERFSLILESASTNQTSMYLCASRRDRDRVAKLFFGSGTQLSVL.

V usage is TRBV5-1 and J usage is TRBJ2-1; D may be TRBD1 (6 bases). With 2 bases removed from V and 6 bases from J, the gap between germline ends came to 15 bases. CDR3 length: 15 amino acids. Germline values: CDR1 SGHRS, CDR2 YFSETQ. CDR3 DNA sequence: TGCGCCAGCAGCTTAACAGGGTCCCTTCGCAATGAGCAGTTCTTC. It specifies CASSLTGSLRNEQFF. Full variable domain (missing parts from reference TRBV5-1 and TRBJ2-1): KAGVTQTPRYLIKTRGQQVTLSCSPISGHRSVSWYQQTPGQGLQFLFEYFSETQRNKGNFPGRFSGRQFSNSRSEMNVSTLELGDSALYLCASSLTGSLRNEQFFGPGTRLTVL.

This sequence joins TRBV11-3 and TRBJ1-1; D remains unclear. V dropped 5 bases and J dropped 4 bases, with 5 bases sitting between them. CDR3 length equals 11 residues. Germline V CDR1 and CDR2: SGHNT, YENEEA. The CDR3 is CASSPITEAFF. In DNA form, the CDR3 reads TGTGCCAGCAGCCCCATCACTGAAGCTTTCTTT.

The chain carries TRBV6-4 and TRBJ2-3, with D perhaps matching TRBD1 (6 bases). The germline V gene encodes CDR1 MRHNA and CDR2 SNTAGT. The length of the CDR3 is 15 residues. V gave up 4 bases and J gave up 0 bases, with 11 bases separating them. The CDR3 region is CASSAQGLSTDTQYF. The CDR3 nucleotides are TGTGCCAGCAGTGCCCAGGGGCTAAGCACAGATACGCAGTATTTT.

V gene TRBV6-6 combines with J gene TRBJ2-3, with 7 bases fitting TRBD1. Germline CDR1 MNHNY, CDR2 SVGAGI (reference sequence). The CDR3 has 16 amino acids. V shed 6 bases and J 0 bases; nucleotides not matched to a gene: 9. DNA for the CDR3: TGTGCCAGCAGCTCCCCAATGACAGGGAGCACAGATACGCAGTATTTT. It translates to CASSSPMTGSTDTQYF.

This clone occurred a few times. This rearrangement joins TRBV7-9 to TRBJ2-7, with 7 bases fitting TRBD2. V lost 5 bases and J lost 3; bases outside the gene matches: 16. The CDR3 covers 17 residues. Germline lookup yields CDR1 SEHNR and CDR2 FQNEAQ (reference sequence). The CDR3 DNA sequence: TGTGCCAGCAGCCGGGGGAGGGCCAGAACTTTAAACTACGAGCAGTACTTC. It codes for CASSRGRARTLNYEQYF.

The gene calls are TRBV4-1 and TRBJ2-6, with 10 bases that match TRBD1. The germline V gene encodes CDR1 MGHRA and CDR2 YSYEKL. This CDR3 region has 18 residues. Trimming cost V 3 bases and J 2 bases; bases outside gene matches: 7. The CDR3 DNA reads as TGCGCCAGCAGCCAGGGGACAGGGGCGATGCCTGGGGCCAACGTCCTGACTTTC. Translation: CASSQGTGAMPGANVLTF.

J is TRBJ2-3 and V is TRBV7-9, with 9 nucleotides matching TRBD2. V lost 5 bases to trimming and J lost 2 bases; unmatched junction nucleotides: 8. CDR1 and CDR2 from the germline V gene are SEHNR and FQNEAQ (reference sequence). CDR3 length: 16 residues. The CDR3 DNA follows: TGTGCCAGCAGCCGCGAGCTAGCGGGAATCACAGATACGCAGTATTTT. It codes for CASSRELAGITDTQYF.

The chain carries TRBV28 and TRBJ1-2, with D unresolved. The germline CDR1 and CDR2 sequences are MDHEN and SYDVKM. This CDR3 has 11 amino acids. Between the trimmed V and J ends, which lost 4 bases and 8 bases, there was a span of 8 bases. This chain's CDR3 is CASSSLLGYTF. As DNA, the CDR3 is TGTGCCAGCAGTTCCCTGCTAGGCTACACCTTC.

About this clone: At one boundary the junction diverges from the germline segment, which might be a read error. Here the CDR3 DNA reads TGTGCCAGCAGTTGGCGTGAGGCCTCCGATAATTCACCCCTCCACTTT. Translation gives CASSWREASDNSPLHF. The rearrangement links TRBV6-5 to TRBJ1-6; D gene unclear. In germline, CDR1 is MNHEY, CDR2 SVGAGI. CDR3 length: 16 residues.

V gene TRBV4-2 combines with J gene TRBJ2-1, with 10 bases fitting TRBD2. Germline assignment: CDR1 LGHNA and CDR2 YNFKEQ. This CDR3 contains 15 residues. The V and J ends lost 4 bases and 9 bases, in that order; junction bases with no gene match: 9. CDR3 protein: CASSPPSGSGSEQFF. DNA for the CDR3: TGTGCCAGCAGCCCCCCTAGCGGGAGCGGGAGTGAGCAGTTCTTC.

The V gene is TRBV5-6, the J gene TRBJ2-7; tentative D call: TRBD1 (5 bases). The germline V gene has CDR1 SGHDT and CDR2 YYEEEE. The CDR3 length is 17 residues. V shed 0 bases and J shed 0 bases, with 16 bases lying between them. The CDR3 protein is CASSLGYTGLSSYEQYF. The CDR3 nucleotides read TGTGCCAGCAGCTTGGGGTATACAGGCCTGAGCTCCTACGAGCAGTACTTC. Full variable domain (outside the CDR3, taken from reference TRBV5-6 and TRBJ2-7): DAGVTQSPTHLIKTRGQQVTLRCSPKSGHDTVSWYQQALGQGPQFIFQYYEEEERQRGNFPDRFSGHQFPNYSSELNVNALLLGDSALYLCASSLGYTGLSSYEQYFGPGTRLTVT.

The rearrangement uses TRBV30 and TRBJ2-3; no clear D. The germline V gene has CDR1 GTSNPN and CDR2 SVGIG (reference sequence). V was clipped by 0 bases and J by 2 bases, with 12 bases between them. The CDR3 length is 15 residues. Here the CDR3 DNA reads TGTGCCTGGAGTGTACCCAGCGCGAACACAGATACGCAGTATTTT. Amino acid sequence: CAWSVPSANTDTQYF.

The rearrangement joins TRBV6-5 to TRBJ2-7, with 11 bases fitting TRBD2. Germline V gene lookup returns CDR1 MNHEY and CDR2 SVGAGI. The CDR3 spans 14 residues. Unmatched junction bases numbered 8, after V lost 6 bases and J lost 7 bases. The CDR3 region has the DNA TGTGCCAGCAGGGGACTAGCGGTGACGGGAGAGCAGTACTTC. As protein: CASRGLAVTGEQYF.

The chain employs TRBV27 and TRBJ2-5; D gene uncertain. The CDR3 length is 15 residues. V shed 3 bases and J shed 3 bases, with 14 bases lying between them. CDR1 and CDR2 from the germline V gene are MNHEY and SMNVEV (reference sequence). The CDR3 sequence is CASSFIPVSKETQYF. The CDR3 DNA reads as TGTGCCAGCAGTTTCATCCCGGTCTCGAAAGAGACCCAGTACTTC.

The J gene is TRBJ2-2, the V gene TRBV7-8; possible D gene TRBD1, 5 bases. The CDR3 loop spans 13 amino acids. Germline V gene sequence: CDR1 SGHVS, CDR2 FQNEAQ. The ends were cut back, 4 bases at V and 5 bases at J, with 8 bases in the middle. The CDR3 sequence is CASSSDSTGELFF. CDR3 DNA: TGTGCCAGCAGCTCAGACAGTACCGGGGAGCTGTTTTTT.